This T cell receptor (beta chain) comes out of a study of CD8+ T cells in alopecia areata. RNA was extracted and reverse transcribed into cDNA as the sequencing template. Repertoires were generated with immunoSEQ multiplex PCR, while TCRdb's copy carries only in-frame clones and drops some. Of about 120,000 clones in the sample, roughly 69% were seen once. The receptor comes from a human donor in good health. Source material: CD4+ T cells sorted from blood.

The CDR3 DNA reads as TGCAGCGTTGAAGATGATGGTGGCTACACCTTC. This translates into CSVEDDGGYTF. The V gene is TRBV29-1, the J gene TRBJ1-2; no clear D. There are 11 residues in the CDR3. The germline gives CDR1 SQVTM, CDR2 ANQGSEA. Trimming stripped 0 bases from V and 7 bases from J, with 6 bases between.